The 21 T cell receptor beta chains in this list originate from one sample, sequenced in a study of CD8 T cells in Susac syndrome. Reverse transcription of about 0.45 to 1 ug RNA was carried out with random hexamers. TCRdb analysed the immunoSEQ multiplex PCR reads with MiXCR anew, one entry per CDR3 protein. This table holds 150,000 to 200,000 distinct CDR3 sequences, 85% to 95% found once. The specimen was CD4+ T cells from PBMCs. These receptors originate from a human donor in good health.

The rearrangement links TRBV5-1 to TRBJ2-7, with TRBD2 matching 8 bases. The germline gives CDR1 SGHRS, CDR2 YFSETQ. The junction had 10 bases not matched to a gene; V was cut back by 4 bases and J by 1 base. This CDR3 comprises 16 residues. CDR3 in amino acids: CASSPNGGGISYEQYF. The CDR3 DNA follows: TGCGCCAGCAGCCCGAACGGGGGGGGCATTTCCTACGAGCAGTACTTC.

The V gene is TRBV29-1, the J gene TRBJ2-1, with D possibly matching TRBD2 (5 bases). Deletions cut 3 bases from V and 9 bases from J, with 18 bases between. CDR1 is SQVTM and CDR2 is ANQGSEA in the germline V gene. The CDR3 covers 14 residues. As DNA, the CDR3 is TGCAGCGTTGATAGGCTTTCTAGCCGCGGTGAGCAGTTCTTC. Protein: CSVDRLSSRGEQFF.

The chain recombines TRBV4-1 with TRBJ1-1; no clear D. Germline CDR1 is MGHRA and CDR2 is YSYEKL. This CDR3 comprises 17 residues. Deletions cut 2 bases from V and 0 bases from J, with 16 bases between. The CDR3 bases are TGCGCCAGCAGCCAAACCCCCGCAGGTTGGATGAACACTGAAGCTTTCTTT. Translated, it gives CASSQTPAGWMNTEAFF.

The J gene is TRBJ1-5, the V gene TRBV4-2; maybe TRBD1 (6 bases). The CDR3 loop spans 17 amino acids. CDR1 is LGHNA, CDR2 YNFKEQ, per germline. V lost 1 base to trimming and J lost 0 bases, with 13 bases between them. The CDR3 reads CASSQVPGQHSNQPQHF. The CDR3 coding sequence is TGTGCCAGCAGCCAAGTACCGGGACAACATAGCAATCAGCCCCAGCATTTT.

The genes are TRBV29-1 and TRBJ1-1; D remains ambiguous. V was pared by 6 bases and J by 5 bases, with 19 bases between. Germline V CDR1 and CDR2: SQVTM, ANQGSEA. CDR3 size: 14 residues. CDR3 sequence: CSVAREGSGTEAFF. DNA for the CDR3: TGCAGCGTGGCCCGTGAGGGATCGGGGACTGAAGCTTTCTTT.

In DNA form, the CDR3 reads TGCGCCAGCAGCCAAGCCCAGGGAGGGGTGCAGACCCAGTACTTC. This encodes CASSQAQGGVQTQYF. The genes are TRBV4-1 and TRBJ2-5, with TRBD2 matching 7 bases. Losses at the gene ends were 1 base for V and 6 bases for J; bases not matched to a gene: 8. The CDR3 totals 15 residues. CDR1 and CDR2 from the germline V gene are MGHRA and YSYEKL.

J is TRBJ2-1 and V is TRBV5-6, with 9 bases that match TRBD2. The CDR3 loop spans 16 amino acids. CDR1 and CDR2 (germline): SGHDT, YYEEEE. The trim removed 2 bases at V and 7 bases at J, leaving 10 bases unmatched. In DNA, the CDR3 is TGTGCCAGCAGCTTTTTCGATAGCGGGGGCCCGAATGAGCAGTTCTTC. Residues: CASSFFDSGGPNEQFF.

The CDR3 coding sequence is TGTGCCAGCAGTTACAAAGCCCCCTCCTACGAGCAGTACTTC. Translated: CASSYKAPSYEQYF. The chain uses TRBV6-6 and TRBJ2-7, with D hard to call. Trimming shortened V by 2 bases and J by 0 bases, and 8 bases separated the two germline ends. Per germline, CDR1 MNHNY and CDR2 SVGAGI (reference sequence). This CDR3 contains 14 residues.

The chain combines TRBV29-1 with TRBJ1-1; D unresolved. The V end lost 4 bases, the J end lost 5 bases, and 17 bases lay between the germline ends. Germline values: CDR1 SQVTM, CDR2 ANQGSEA. This CDR3 spans 14 amino acids. The CDR3 reads CSVVVSIKETEAFF. For the CDR3, the DNA is TGCAGCGTTGTTGTTTCGATCAAGGAGACTGAAGCTTTCTTT.

This chain uses TRBV7-7 with TRBJ2-5, with D tentatively TRBD1 (5 bases). The CDR3 is 15 amino acids. The germline V and J ends were trimmed by 1 base and 2 bases, with 11 bases remaining between them. Per the germline V gene, CDR1 is SSHAT and CDR2 is FNYEAQ (reference sequence). The CDR3 sequence is CASSLGAGLQETQYF. The CDR3 DNA reads TGTGCCAGCAGCTTAGGAGCAGGGTTACAAGAGACCCAGTACTTC.

The chain links TRBV19 to TRBJ1-5; 8 nucleotides match TRBD1. Germline V gives CDR1 LNHDA, CDR2 SQIVND (reference sequence). The CDR3 is 18 residues long. J lost 0 bases, V lost 4 bases, and 11 bases had no gene match. The CDR3 bases are TGTGCCAGTAGTAGAACCGGGACAGGAATCTATAGCAATCAGCCCCAGCATTTT. Amino acid sequence: CASSRTGTGIYSNQPQHF.

This chain uses TRBV3-1 with TRBJ2-7, with TRBD2 matching 8 bases. J lost 3 bases, V lost 1 base, and 5 bases had no gene match. The germline V gene encodes CDR1 LGHDT and CDR2 YNNKEL (reference sequence). This CDR3 has 15 residues. DNA for the CDR3: TGTGCCAGCAGCCAAGGGCGGGGGGTCGTCTACGAGCAGTACTTC. As protein: CASSQGRGVVYEQYF.

As to this clonotype: This CDR3 is missing its conserved last phenylalanine or tryptophan, likely due to a read error. The DNA is omitted, as the CDR3 cannot be located on it reliably, and the CDR3 follows TCRdb's listing. The chain uses TRBV2 and TRBJ2-3. The CDR3 contains 9 residues when both ends are counted. CDR1 is SNHLY, CDR2 FYNNEI, per germline. The CDR3 loop reads CASSYGLDI.

This chain links TRBV3-1 with TRBJ1-3; possible D gene TRBD1, 5 bases. Germline CDR1 and CDR2: LGHDT and YNNKEL (reference sequence). The CDR3 is made up of 17 amino acids. V was trimmed by 0 bases and J by 0 bases, leaving 12 bases between them. The CDR3 DNA follows: TGTGCCAGCAGCCAAGATTGGAGCGGGGGCTCTGGAAACACCATATATTTT. This sequence encodes CASSQDWSGGSGNTIYF.

Written as DNA, the CDR3 is TGCGCCAGCAGCCAAGCCGGGACTACCGTCTACGAGCAGTACTTC. Its protein is CASSQAGTTVYEQYF. V gene TRBV4-1 combines with J gene TRBJ2-7; 7 nucleotides line up with TRBD2. Losses at the gene ends were 1 base for V and 3 bases for J; bases not matched to a gene: 6. From germline, CDR1 is MGHRA and CDR2 YSYEKL. The CDR3 runs to 15 residues.

The chain employs TRBV9 and TRBJ2-6; D not certain. Germline V gene sequence: CDR1 SGDLS, CDR2 YYNGEE. With 0 bases removed from V and 0 bases from J, the gap between germline ends came to 10 bases. This CDR3 is built from 17 residues. The CDR3 coding sequence is TGTGCCAGCAGCGTAGGGATGGGTACCTCTGGGGCCAACGTCCTGACTTTC. Its translation: CASSVGMGTSGANVLTF.

CDR3 nucleotides: TGTGCCAGCAGCAGGGACAGGGTCACCGGGGAGCTGTTTTTT. It is translated as CASSRDRVTGELFF. The chain recombines TRBV12-3 or TRBV12-4 with TRBJ2-2; 9 bases fit TRBD1. The CDR3 extends over 14 amino acids. V shed 6 bases and J 4 bases; nucleotides not matched to a gene: 3.

The sample holds one count of this clonotype. The chain has TRBV20-1 and TRBJ2-5; possible D gene TRBD1, 6 bases. Looked up from germline, CDR1 is DFQATT and CDR2 is SNEGSKA (reference sequence). The V end lost 5 bases, the J end lost 2 bases, and 18 bases lay between the germline ends. The CDR3 contains 15 residues. CDR3 nucleotide sequence: TGCAGTGCTTCTATCCGAGACAGGCTACAAGAGACCCAGTACTTC. Encoded protein: CSASIRDRLQETQYF.

This clonotype was counted a single time. The chain employs TRBV7-9 and TRBJ1-2, with 10 bases fitting TRBD1. This CDR3 has 15 amino acids. Trimming at V came to 6 bases and at J to 4 bases, leaving 8 bases not matched to a gene. Germline V gives CDR1 SEHNR, CDR2 FQNEAQ (reference sequence). In nucleotides, the CDR3 is TGTGCCAGCAGTTGGAGGGACAGGGGTTCCTATGGCTACACCTTC. It is translated as CASSWRDRGSYGYTF.

CDR3 nucleotide sequence: TGTGCCAGCAGTTTAAAGGGGTACACTGAAGCTTTCTTT. Its translation is CASSLKGYTEAFF. V gene TRBV12-3 or TRBV12-4 combines with J gene TRBJ1-1; the D gene is possibly TRBD1 (5 bases). V lost 2 bases, J lost 3 bases, and 7 bases lay in between. This CDR3 has 13 residues.

The chain recombines TRBV9 with TRBJ2-7; no firm D call. Per the germline V gene, CDR1 is SGDLS and CDR2 is YYNGEE. The CDR3 extends over 13 amino acids. The V and J ends lost 3 bases and 5 bases respectively, with 12 bases between them. CDR3 in amino acids: CASSEGPGHEQYF. The CDR3 DNA reads TGTGCCAGCAGCGAGGGCCCGGGCCACGAGCAGTACTTC. The full variable domain, in which reference TRBV9 and TRBJ2-7 provide the parts outside the CDR3, is DSGVTQTPKHLITATGQRVTLRCSPRSGDLSVYWYQQSLDQGLQFLIQYYNGEERAKGNILERFSAQQFPDLHSELNLSSLELGDSALYFCASSEGPGHEQYFGPGTRLTVT.